Reported below is one T cell receptor (beta chain). This record belongs to a study of shared clonotypes between healthy human individuals. The donors were all Caucasian adults (living in Nashville, Tennessee). The split of CD4+ cells yielded CD45RA+ naive and CD45RA-negative memory subsets. The CDR3 has 14 amino acids. Germline V CDR1 and CDR2: MNHEY, SVGAGI. V shed 5 bases and J 7 bases; nucleotides not matched to a gene: 5. Several immunoSEQ plates received, in even portions, the genomic DNA of each subset. The protocol was immunoSEQ multiplex PCR, while the TCRdb copy is restricted to in-frame clones and leaves out a portion. The data contain about 1.1 million clones, 70% to 80% of them singletons.

The source material was memory CD4+ T cells from PBMCs. Subset defined: CD45RA-negative fraction. The TCR was taken from a man aged 18 to 29 in good health. Some clones in this sample may be carry-over from other donors' samples. The chain combines TRBV6-5 with TRBJ1-5; 10 bases match TRBD1. The CDR3: CASSVTGGGQPQHF. The CDR3, as DNA: TGTGCCAGCAGTGTGACAGGGGGCGGACAGCCCCAGCATTTT.